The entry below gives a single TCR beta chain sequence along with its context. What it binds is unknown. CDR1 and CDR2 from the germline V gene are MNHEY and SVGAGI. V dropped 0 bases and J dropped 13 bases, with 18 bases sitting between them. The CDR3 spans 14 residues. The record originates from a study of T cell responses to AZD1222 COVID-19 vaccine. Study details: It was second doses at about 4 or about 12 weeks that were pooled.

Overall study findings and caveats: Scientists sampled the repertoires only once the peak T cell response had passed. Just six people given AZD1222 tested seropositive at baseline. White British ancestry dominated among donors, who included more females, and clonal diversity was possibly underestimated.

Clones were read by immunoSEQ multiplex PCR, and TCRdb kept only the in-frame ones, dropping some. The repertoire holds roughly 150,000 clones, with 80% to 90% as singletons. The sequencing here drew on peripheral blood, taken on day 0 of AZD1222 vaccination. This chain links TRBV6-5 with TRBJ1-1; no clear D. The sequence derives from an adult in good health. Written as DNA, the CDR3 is TGTGCCAGCAGTTACTCTTCCTCTGAAATCGGAAGTTTCTTT. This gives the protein CASSYSSSEIGSFF.